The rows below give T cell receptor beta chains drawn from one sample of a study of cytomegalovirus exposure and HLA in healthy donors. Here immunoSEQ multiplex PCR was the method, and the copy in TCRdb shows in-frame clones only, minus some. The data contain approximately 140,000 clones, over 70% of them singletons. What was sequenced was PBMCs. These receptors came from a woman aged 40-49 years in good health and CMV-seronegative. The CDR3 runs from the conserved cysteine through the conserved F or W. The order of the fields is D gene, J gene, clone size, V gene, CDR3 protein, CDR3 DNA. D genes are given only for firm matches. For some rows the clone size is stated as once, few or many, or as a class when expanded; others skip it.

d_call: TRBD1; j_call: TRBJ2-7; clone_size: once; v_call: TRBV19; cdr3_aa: CASSTGQGVSYEQYF; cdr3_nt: TGTGCCAGTAGTACGGGACAGGGAGTCTCCTACGAGCAGTACTTC
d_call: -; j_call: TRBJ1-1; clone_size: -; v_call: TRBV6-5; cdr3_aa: CASSYLGVSGTEAFF; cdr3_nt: TGTGCCAGCAGTTACCTTGGAGTTTCCGGGACTGAAGCTTTCTTT
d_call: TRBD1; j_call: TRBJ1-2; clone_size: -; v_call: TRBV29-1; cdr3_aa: CSVARSGTGLGYGYTF; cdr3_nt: TGCAGCGTTGCCCGCTCCGGGACAGGGTTAGGCTATGGCTACACCTTC
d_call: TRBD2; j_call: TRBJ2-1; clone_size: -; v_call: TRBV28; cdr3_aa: CPSSLKTSGSGEQFF; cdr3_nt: TGTCCCAGCAGTTTGAAAACTAGCGGGAGCGGGGAGCAGTTCTTC
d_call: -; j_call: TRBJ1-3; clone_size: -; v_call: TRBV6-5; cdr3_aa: CASARDQGYTIYF; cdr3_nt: TGTGCCAGCGCTAGGGACCAGGGGTACACCATATATTTT
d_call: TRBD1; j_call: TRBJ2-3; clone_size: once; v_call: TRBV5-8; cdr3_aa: CASSLDPTGSDTQYF; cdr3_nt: TGTGCCAGCAGCTTGGATCCGACAGGGTCAGATACGCAGTATTTT
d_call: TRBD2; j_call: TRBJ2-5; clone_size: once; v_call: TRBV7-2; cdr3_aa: CASSLVGLAGGRETQYF; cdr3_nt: TGTGCCAGCAGCTTAGTCGGACTAGCGGGGGGGCGAGAGACCCAGTACTTC
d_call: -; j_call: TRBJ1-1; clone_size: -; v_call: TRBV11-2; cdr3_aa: CASSPRGGMNTEAFF; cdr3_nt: TGTGCCAGCAGCCCGAGGGGGGGAATGAACACTGAAGCTTTCTTT
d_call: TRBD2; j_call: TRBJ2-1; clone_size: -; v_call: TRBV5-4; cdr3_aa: CASSPPRGGQFF; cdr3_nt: TGTGCCAGCAGCCCTCCGCGGGGGGGGCAGTTCTTC
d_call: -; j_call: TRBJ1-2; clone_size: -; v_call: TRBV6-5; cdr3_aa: CASSDSNGYTF; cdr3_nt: TGTGCCAGCAGCGACTCTAATGGCTACACCTTC
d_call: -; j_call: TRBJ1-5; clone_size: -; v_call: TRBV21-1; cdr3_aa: CASSRKEDRGSEQPQHF; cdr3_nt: TGTGCCAGCAGCAGAAAGGAGGACAGGGGGTCAGAGCAGCCCCAGCATTTT
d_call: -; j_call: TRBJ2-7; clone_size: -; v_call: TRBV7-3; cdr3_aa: CASSLQGKGTYEQYF; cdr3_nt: TGTGCCAGCAGCTTACAGGGGAAAGGGACCTACGAGCAGTACTTC
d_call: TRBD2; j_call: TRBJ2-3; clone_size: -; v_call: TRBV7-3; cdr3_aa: CASTLAGGPGTDTQYF; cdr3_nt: TGTGCCAGCACTCTAGCGGGAGGGCCCGGCACAGATACGCAGTATTTT
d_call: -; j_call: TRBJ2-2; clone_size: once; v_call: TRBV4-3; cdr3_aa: CASSQSGARLTGELFF; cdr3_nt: TGCGCCAGCAGCCAGAGCGGTGCCAGGTTAACCGGGGAGCTGTTTTTT
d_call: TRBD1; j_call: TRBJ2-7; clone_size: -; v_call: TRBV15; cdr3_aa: CATSPGQGAIHYEQYF; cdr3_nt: TGTGCCACCAGCCCAGGACAGGGGGCGATCCACTACGAGCAGTACTTC
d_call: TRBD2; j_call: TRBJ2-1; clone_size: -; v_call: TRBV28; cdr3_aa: CASRGGTAYNEQFF; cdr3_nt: TGTGCCAGCAGGGGAGGGACTGCGTACAATGAGCAGTTCTTC
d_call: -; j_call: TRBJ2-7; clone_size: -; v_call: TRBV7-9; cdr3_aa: CASSSVSGDYEQYF; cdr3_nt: TGTGCCAGCAGCTCGGTCTCAGGGGACTACGAGCAGTACTTC
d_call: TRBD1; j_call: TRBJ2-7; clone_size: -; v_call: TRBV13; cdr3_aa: CASSLSGQDYEQYF; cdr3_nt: TGTGCCAGCAGCTTAAGTGGACAGGACTACGAGCAGTACTTC
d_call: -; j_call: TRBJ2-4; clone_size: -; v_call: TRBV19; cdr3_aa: CASSIGTSSDIQYF; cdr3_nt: TGTGCCAGTAGTATAGGAACTTCGTCGGACATTCAGTACTTC
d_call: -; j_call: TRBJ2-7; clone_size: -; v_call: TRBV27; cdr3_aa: CASRRDRSSYEQYF; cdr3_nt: TGTGCCAGCAGGCGAGACCGGAGCTCCTACGAGCAGTACTTC
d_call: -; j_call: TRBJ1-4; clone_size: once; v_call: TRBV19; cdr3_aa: CASSLLGQLLATNEKLFF; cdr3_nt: TGTGCCAGTAGCCTCCTCGGACAGCTATTAGCAACTAATGAAAAACTGTTTTTT
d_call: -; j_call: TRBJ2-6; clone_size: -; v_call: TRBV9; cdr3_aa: CASSVESGSFGANVLTF; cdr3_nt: TGTGCCAGCAGCGTAGAGAGCGGCTCCTTCGGGGCCAACGTCCTGACTTTC
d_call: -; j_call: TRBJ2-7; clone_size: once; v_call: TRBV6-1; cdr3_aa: CASTGEAYEQYF; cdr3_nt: TGTGCCAGCACGGGAGAGGCCTACGAGCAGTACTTC
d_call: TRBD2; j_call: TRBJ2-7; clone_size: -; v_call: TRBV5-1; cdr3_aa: CASRIAGGIYEQYF; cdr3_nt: TGCGCCAGCAGAATAGCGGGAGGGATATACGAGCAGTACTTC
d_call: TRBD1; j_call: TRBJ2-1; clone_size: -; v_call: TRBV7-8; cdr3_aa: CASSQGTGGLNEQFF; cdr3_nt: TGTGCCAGCAGCCAAGGGACAGGGGGCTTGAATGAGCAGTTCTTC
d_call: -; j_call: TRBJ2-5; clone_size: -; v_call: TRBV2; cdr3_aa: CASRQVFEETQYF; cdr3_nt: TGTGCCAGCAGACAGGTTTTTGAAGAGACCCAGTACTTC
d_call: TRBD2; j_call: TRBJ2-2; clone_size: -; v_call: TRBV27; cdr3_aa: CASSPRTSGPARAGGELFF; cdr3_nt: TGTGCCAGCAGTCCCCGGACTAGCGGTCCCGCCCGAGCAGGCGGGGAGCTGTTTTTT
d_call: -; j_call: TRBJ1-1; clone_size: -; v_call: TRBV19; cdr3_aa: CASSDSLNTEAFF; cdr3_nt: TGTGCCAGTAGCGACAGCTTGAACACTGAAGCTTTCTTT
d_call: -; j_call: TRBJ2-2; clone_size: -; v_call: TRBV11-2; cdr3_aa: CASSLRSTTGELFF; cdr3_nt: TGTGCCAGCAGCTTACGTTCTACCACCGGGGAGCTGTTTTTT